A selection of T cell receptor beta chains follows, all from one sample in a study of blood T cell repertoires in COVID-19. The protocol was immunoSEQ multiplex PCR, while the TCRdb copy is restricted to in-frame clones and leaves out a portion. The sample shows about 250,000 clones, approximately 88% of them seen only once. Sequencing input: peripheral blood. Receptors were obtained from a woman aged 40 to 50 who had recovered from COVID-19. CDR3s include the opening cysteine and the closing phenylalanine or tryptophan. Each record gives: clone size, D gene, J gene, V gene, CDR3 protein, CDR3 DNA. The D gene is left open where the match is weak. The size of a clone is reported for some rows only, either as once, few or many, or as a class for expanded clones.

NA | TRBD2 | TRBJ2-7 | TRBV27 | CASSPNVGGYEQYF | TGTGCCAGCAGTCCTAATGTGGGGGGGTACGAGCAGTACTTC
NA | NA | TRBJ2-3 | TRBV3-1/TRBV3-2 | CASSRGSTDTQYF | TGTGCCAGCAGCCGAGGGAGCACAGATACGCAGTATTTT
NA | NA | TRBJ2-3 | TRBV4-2 | CASSHNALITGTDTQYF | TGTGCCAGCAGCCATAACGCGCTAATTACTGGCACAGATACGCAGTATTTT
NA | TRBD2 | TRBJ2-1 | TRBV7-7 | CASSPGLAGDNEQFF | TGTGCTAGCAGCCCAGGACTAGCGGGAGACAATGAGCAGTTCTTC
NA | TRBD2 | TRBJ2-1 | TRBV28 | CASSSPTSGRANEQFF | TGTGCCAGCAGTTCACCGACTAGCGGGAGGGCTAATGAGCAGTTCTTC
NA | NA | TRBJ2-7 | TRBV28 | CASRPVGHEQYF | TGTGCCAGCAGACCCGTGGGCCACGAGCAGTACTTC
NA | TRBD2 | TRBJ2-1 | TRBV5-5 | CASSFPTGTSASNEQFF | TGTGCCAGCAGCTTTCCCACCGGGACTAGCGCGTCCAATGAGCAGTTCTTC
NA | TRBD1 | TRBJ1-4 | TRBV29-1 | CSVEGDRGANEKLFF | TGCAGCGTTGAAGGGGACAGGGGGGCTAATGAAAAACTGTTTTTT
NA | NA | TRBJ1-6 | TRBV3-1/TRBV3-2 | CASSFDPGSSYNSPLHF | TGTGCCAGCAGCTTCGACCCGGGGAGCTCCTATAATTCACCCCTCCACTTT
NA | NA | TRBJ1-1 | TRBV3-1/TRBV3-2 | CASSQQGGSEAFF | TGTGCCAGCAGCCAACAGGGTGGCTCTGAAGCTTTCTTT
few | TRBD1 | TRBJ2-2 | TRBV3-1/TRBV3-2 | CASSQVPGQGSGELFF | TGTGCCAGCAGCCAAGTACCGGGACAGGGGTCCGGGGAGCTGTTTTTT
NA | TRBD2 | TRBJ2-5 | TRBV7-7 | CASSSSGGRGETQYF | TGTGCCAGCAGCTCGAGCGGGGGCCGGGGGGAGACCCAGTACTTC
once | TRBD2 | TRBJ2-7 | TRBV19 | CASSTGLAGPYEQYF | TGTGCCAGTAGTACGGGACTAGCGGGACCCTACGAGCAGTACTTC
NA | NA | TRBJ2-7 | TRBV19 | CASSIILGGASGPYEQYF | TGTGCCAGTAGTATAATCTTAGGCGGGGCCTCAGGACCCTACGAGCAGTACTTC
NA | NA | TRBJ1-5 | TRBV7-9 | CASSINSNQPQHF | TGTGCCAGCAGCATCAATAGCAATCAGCCCCAGCATTTT
NA | NA | TRBJ2-2 | TRBV7-3 | CASSRELAGELFF | TGTGCCAGCAGCCGAGAACTAGCCGGGGAGCTGTTTTTT
NA | NA | TRBJ1-2 | TRBV19 | CASSQYQVVSGYTF | TGTGCCAGTAGTCAATACCAGGTTGTCTCTGGCTACACCTTC
NA | NA | TRBJ2-7 | TRBV5-6 | CASSRPGQLYEQYF | TGTGCCAGCAGCCGACCGGGACAACTCTACGAGCAGTACTTC
NA | TRBD1 | TRBJ2-4 | TRBV23-1 | CASSHMSDRDNIQYF | TGCGCCAGCAGCCATATGTCGGACAGGGACAACATTCAGTACTTC
NA | NA | TRBJ2-3 | TRBV7-3 | CASSLMVASADTQYF | TGTGCCAGCAGCTTAATGGTCGCTAGCGCAGATACGCAGTATTTT
NA | NA | TRBJ1-1 | TRBV6-5 | CASSYSDRRNTEAFF | TGTGCCAGCAGTTACTCCGACAGAAGAAACACTGAAGCTTTCTTT
NA | NA | TRBJ1-4 | TRBV27 | CASSPREKLFF | TGTGCCAGCAGTCCCAGGGAAAAACTGTTTTTT